The source of this T cell receptor (beta chain) is a study of cytotoxic CD8 clonotypes in ibrutinib-treated CLL. Study summary: Responses comprised about 25 partial and 2 complete; at median roughly 70 months, roughly 14 remained remitted and roughly 12 progressed. Response samples were obtained once patients had received a median about 12 months of treatment, range 6 to 36.

Clones were read by immunoSEQ multiplex PCR, and TCRdb kept only the in-frame ones, dropping some. The repertoire includes hundreds of thousands of clones, around 70% of them detected once, and 15% sits in the top ten. Sequences were derived from PBMCs, sampled after 24 months of ibrutinib treatment. This TCR derives from a human donor with chronic lymphocytic leukemia.

In nucleotides, the CDR3 is TGTGCCAGCAGCGAGACAGGAAACACTGAAGCTTTCTTT. Protein: CASSETGNTEAFF. The rearrangement uses TRBV7-9 and TRBJ1-1; a possible D gene is TRBD1 (6 bases). The germline V and J ends were trimmed by 5 bases and 2 bases, with 9 bases remaining between them. The germline gives CDR1 SEHNR, CDR2 FQNEAQ (reference sequence). This CDR3 spans 13 amino acids.